The entry that follows covers one T cell receptor beta chain sequence. This record comes from a study of blood T cell repertoires in COVID-19. Study in general: Samples of COVID-19 (acute and convalescent) were obtained from the United States, Italy and Spain. The cDNA or gDNA used as material had been derived from T cells, B-cell-depleted T cells, or PBMCs.

In the study's own analysis: Using reference gene primer amplification, nucleated cell counts were estimated. Sequenced by immunoSEQ multiplex PCR; TCRdb stores in-frame clones only, minus some. V, J and clone size are those of that table, while D and trimming were read from the DNA. This repertoire shows approximately 310,000 clones, over 75% found once; its top ten account for about 8%. Germline V CDR1 and CDR2: SGHRS, YFSETQ. The CDR3 runs 15 residues. The V and J ends lost 0 bases and 10 bases, in that order; junction bases with no gene match: 7. The chain is built from TRBV5-1 and TRBJ1-6; TRBD1 matches 7 bases. The source is a woman in her fifties or sixties who had recovered from COVID-19. Sequencing was performed on peripheral blood. The CDR3 bases are TGCGCCAGCAGCTTGGACACAGGGGTAAGATCACCCCTCCACTTT. This sequence encodes CASSLDTGVRSPLHF. Full variable domain (missing parts from reference TRBV5-1 and TRBJ1-6): KAGVTQTPRYLIKTRGQQVTLSCSPISGHRSVSWYQQTPGQGLQFLFEYFSETQRNKGNFPGRFSGRQFSNSRSEMNVSTLELGDSALYLCASSLDTGVRSPLHFGNGTRLTVT.